Listed here are 28 T cell receptor beta chains from one sample, sequenced in a study of T cells in women clearing cervical HPV infection. Clones were sequenced by immunoSEQ multiplex PCR, and TCRdb holds only the in-frame ones, with some missing. The sample totals 20,000 to 25,000 clones; its top ten clones hold less than 3.5%. The sequenced sample consisted of blood buffy coat. These TCRs come from a woman between 18 and 75 years old with a cervical HPV16 infection that either progressed to CIN3+ or cleared (not recorded which).

Worth noting for this clone: The read gets to within 3 residues of the CDR3 end, and the germline J gene fills in the rest. The V gene is TRBV20-1, the J gene TRBJ1-5, with 12 bases lining up with TRBD1. There are 16 residues in the CDR3. Germline V CDR1 and CDR2: DFQATT, SNEGSKA (reference sequence). The junction had 9 bases not matched to a gene; V was cut back by 3 bases and J by 6 bases. Partial CDR3 DNA: TGCAGTGCTAGGAACGCGGGACAGGGGGCCGCTCAGCCC. Translating gives CSARNAGQGAAQP. The entire CDR3 sequence reads CSARNAGQGAAQPQHF.

For this clone: The DNA ends 3 residues before the CDR3 does, and the rest of the CDR3 is filled in from the germline J gene. The chain uses TRBV19 and TRBJ2-2, with 8 positions matching TRBD2. Germline CDR1 LNHDA, CDR2 SQIVND (reference sequence). The CDR3 loop spans 14 amino acids. V dropped 6 bases and J dropped 6; count of bases not matched to a gene: 6. This CDR3 reads CASSPGGRAGELFF. Partial CDR3 DNA: TGTGCCAGTAGCCCGGGGGGGAGAGCCGGGGAG.

Concerning this clone itself: Read sequence stops 3 residues before the CDR3 end, and the germline J gene provides the missing end. The rearrangement joins TRBV5-4 to TRBJ2-5; D may be TRBD1 (6 bases). Germline lookup yields CDR1 SGHNT and CDR2 YYREEE (reference sequence). There are 14 residues in the CDR3. V lost 4 bases to trimming and J lost 7 bases, with 17 bases between them. The CDR3 spells CASSPQGTLGTQYF. The sequenced part of the CDR3 DNA is TGTGCCAGCAGCCCCCAGGGGACGCTGGGGACC.

Concerning this clone: With the read ending 3 residues before the CDR3 end, the germline J gene is used to fill in that end. The chain combines TRBV6-2 or TRBV6-3 with TRBJ2-7; the match to TRBD1 covers 9 bases. This CDR3 comprises 14 residues. CDR1 MNHEY and CDR2 SVGEGT come from the germline V gene. The V and J ends lost 7 bases and 4 bases, in that order; junction bases with no gene match: 8. The CDR3 region is CASKMTGGAYEQYF. The DNA read from the CDR3 is TGTGCCAGCAAAATGACAGGGGGAGCTTACGAG.

Comment on this clone: The junction does not match germline at one end; this may be a read error. The read ends 3 residues shy of where the CDR3 ends; the end is completed using the germline J gene. The gene calls are TRBV23-1 and TRBJ1-1; TRBD1 matches at 7 bases. TRBV23-1 is flagged as an ORF with uncertain function. The length of the CDR3 is 22 residues. The CDR3 DNA, read in part, is TGCGCCAGCGGTCAATCGCGGCCAGGCTTGGGACAGTGGATCGGGAGGAACACTGAA. Amino acid sequence: CASGQSRPGLGQWIGRNTE. The full CDR3 protein reads CASGQSRPGLGQWIGRNTEAFF.

About this clone itself: The read halts 3 residues ahead of the CDR3 end, with the missing end drawn from the germline J gene. This chain uses TRBV11-2 with TRBJ1-1; weak D call: TRBD1 (5 bases). The CDR3 loop spans 14 amino acids. Deletions cut 1 base from V and 0 bases from J, with 6 bases between. Germline V lookup: CDR1 SGHAT, CDR2 FQNNGV. The CDR3 here is CASSLVGVNTEAFF. The sequenced CDR3 bases are TGTGCCAGCAGCTTAGTAGGGGTGAACACTGAA.

Notes on this clone: Read coverage stops 3 residues before the CDR3 terminus; the germline J gene supplies the remainder. The chain has TRBV5-4 and TRBJ2-1; no definite D call. Trimming removed 0 bases from V and 7 bases from J, with 8 bases in between. The CDR3 is 13 residues long. Germline V gene lookup returns CDR1 SGHNT and CDR2 YYREEE (reference sequence). Incomplete CDR3 DNA: TGTGCCAGCAGCTTGGTCGTAGGGAATGAG. Translated: CASSLVVGNE. The CDR3 as a whole reads CASSLVVGNEQFF.

This clone registers medium-sized (0.01 to 0.1%) by frequency. The CDR3 goes on 3 residues after the read ends, and that part is filled in from the germline J gene. The V and J genes are TRBV29-1 and TRBJ2-7; D perhaps matches TRBD1 (5 bases). The CDR3 totals 13 residues. V was shortened by 4 bases and J by 6 bases, with 16 bases between the two germline ends. Germline loops: CDR1 SQVTM, CDR2 ANQGSEA. The DNA read from the CDR3 is TGCAGCGTTGTATTTAGGGTGCAGGGCGAG. Translating it yields CSVVFRVQGE. The whole CDR3 protein reads CSVVFRVQGEQYF.

A word on this clone: The CDR3 extends 3 residues past the end of the read, so its final part is completed from the germline J gene. The J gene is TRBJ2-6, the V gene TRBV7-9; unclear D gene. The CDR3 has 15 residues. Germline CDR1 SEHNR, CDR2 FQNEAQ (reference sequence). V lost 5 bases and J 0 bases, leaving 8 bases between the germline ends. The CDR3 DNA, read in part, is TGTGCCAGCAGCGCCTACAGCTCTGGGGCCAACGTC. Encoded protein: CASSAYSSGANV. The entire CDR3 is CASSAYSSGANVLTF.

This clone is identified as medium-sized (0.01 to 0.1%) from frequency. The read falls 3 residues short of the CDR3 end, and the missing part is taken from the germline J gene. The chain uses TRBV19 and TRBJ2-3; D remains ambiguous. Trimming pared 6 bases from V and 6 bases from J, leaving 13 bases between. The CDR3 extends over 13 amino acids. CDR1 is LNHDA, CDR2 SQIVND, per germline (reference sequence). The CDR3 loop is CASSPTHRDTQYF. CDR3 DNA, as far as it was read: TGTGCCAGTAGCCCAACACACCGTGATACG.

Concerning this clone: The read falls 3 residues short of the CDR3 end, and the missing part is taken from the germline J gene. The V call is TRBV27, the J call TRBJ2-2; TRBD1 matches at 9 bases. J was trimmed by 7 bases and V by 5 bases; bases with no gene match: 11. The CDR3 has 16 amino acids. Germline V gene sequence: CDR1 MNHEY, CDR2 SMNVEV (reference sequence). CDR3 amino acids: CASSPTDRGWSGELFF. The part of the CDR3 DNA that was read is TGTGCCAGCAGTCCGACGGACAGGGGTTGGAGCGGGGAG.

Note on this clone: Read data end 3 residues before the CDR3 end; the end is taken from the germline J gene. The chain recombines TRBV7-9 with TRBJ1-2; D not resolved. Germline CDR1 reads SEHNR; CDR2 reads FQNEAQ (reference sequence). This CDR3 has 12 amino acids. The CDR3 DNA, read in part, is TGTGCCAGCAGCTTAGATTACAATGAC. It specifies CASSLDYND. The CDR3 reads in full as CASSLDYNDYTF. The full variable domain, with the rest looked up from reference TRBV7-9 and TRBJ1-2, is DTGVSQNPRHKITKRGQNVTFRCDPISEHNRLYWYRQTLGQGPEFLTYFQNEAQLEKSRLLSDRFSAERPKGSFSTLEIQRTEQGDSAMYLCASSLDYNDYTFGSGTRLTVV.

Comments on this clone: Read data end 3 residues before the CDR3 end; the end is taken from the germline J gene. The chain has TRBV5-1 and TRBJ2-1; TRBD1 agrees at 10 bases. The junction had 2 bases not matched to a gene; V was cut back by 2 bases and J by 6 bases. The CDR3 sequence is 14 residues long. Per germline, CDR1 SGHRS and CDR2 YFSETQ. The sequenced part of the CDR3 DNA is TGCGCCAGCAGCTTCCGGGACAGGGGCAATGAG. Protein: CASSFRDRGNE. The complete CDR3 reads CASSFRDRGNEQFF.

With respect to this clone: The DNA ends 3 residues before the CDR3 does, and the rest of the CDR3 is filled in from the germline J gene. V usage is TRBV7-2 and J usage is TRBJ2-5; maybe TRBD1 (6 bases). The CDR3 loop spans 12 amino acids. Germline values: CDR1 SGHTA, CDR2 FQGNSA. The germline V and J ends were trimmed by 4 bases and 7 bases, with 10 bases remaining between them. The covered CDR3 bases are TGTGCCAGCAGCTACCCAGGGGCGACC. Translation: CASSYPGAT. The whole CDR3 protein is CASSYPGATQYF.

As for this clone: The observed sequence ends 3 residues before the CDR3 terminus, with the missing tail filled in from the germline J gene. The chain joins TRBV2 to TRBJ1-2, with a possible D match to TRBD1 (5 bases). Germline CDR1 is SNHLY and CDR2 is FYNNEI. The CDR3 runs to 11 residues. The CDR3 bases that were read are TGTGCCAGCAGCGAGGGGAGGGGC. It specifies CASSEGRG. The full CDR3 protein reads CASSEGRGYTF.

On this clone itself: The read ends 3 residues shy of where the CDR3 ends; the end is completed using the germline J gene. The rearrangement links TRBV7-3 to TRBJ1-2; no clear D. The CDR3 totals 15 residues. CDR1 SGHTA and CDR2 FQGTGA come from the germline V gene. The CDR3 loop reads CASSLTVAGTDTYTF. CDR3 bases read: TGTGCCAGCAGCTTAACTGTGGCGGGCACAGATACC.

Points on this clone: The DNA ends 3 residues before the CDR3 does, and the rest of the CDR3 is filled in from the germline J gene. This chain joins TRBV7-2 and TRBJ1-1; no clear D. The CDR3 has 14 residues. Germline V lookup: CDR1 SGHTA, CDR2 FQGNSA. V gave up 5 bases and J gave up 0 bases, with 10 bases separating them. Incomplete CDR3 DNA: TGTGCCAGCAGCCCGCGGGATTTGAACACTGAA. This gives the protein CASSPRDLNTE. The whole CDR3 protein is CASSPRDLNTEAFF.

Remarks on this clone: The germline gene is not matched at one end of the junction; a read error may be the cause. From the germline J gene comes the end of the CDR3, since the read stops 3 residues before it. The chain is built from TRBV7-7 and TRBJ2-5; D gene ambiguous. Germline V gives CDR1 SSHAT, CDR2 FNYEAQ (reference sequence). There are 15 residues in the CDR3. CDR3 amino acids: CASSLAPSGQETQYF. The sequenced part of the CDR3 DNA is TGTGCTAGCAGCTTAGCCCCCTCAGGTCAAGAGACC.

About this clone itself: Read coverage stops 3 residues before the CDR3 terminus; the germline J gene supplies the remainder. V and J are TRBV2 and TRBJ2-1, with D tentatively TRBD2 (5 bases). Trimming removed 5 bases from V and 7 bases from J, with 18 bases in between. The CDR3 covers 15 residues. Looked up from germline, CDR1 is SNHLY and CDR2 is FYNNEI. Incomplete CDR3 DNA: TGTGCCAGCAGTTTCGCCTTGAAAACGGGGAATGAG. This gives the protein CASSFALKTGNE. The CDR3, in full, reads CASSFALKTGNEQFF.

Notes on this clone: The CDR3 end is not reached by the read, which stops 3 residues before it; the germline J gene fills it in. The gene calls are TRBV29-1 and TRBJ1-2; TRBD1 matches 7 bases. With V trimmed by 4 bases and J by 3 bases, 5 bases remained unmatched. Germline assignment: CDR1 SQVTM and CDR2 ANQGSEA. CDR3 length equals 13 residues. The CDR3 sequence: CSVGGTEHYGYTF. The part of the CDR3 DNA that was read is TGCAGCGTTGGGGGGACAGAACACTATGGC.

This clone is identified as medium-sized from frequency. CDR3 DNA, as far as it was read: TGTGCCAGCTCCCCGAACAGAATTCAAGCAGATACG. This translates into CASSPNRIQADT. The CDR3, in full, reads CASSPNRIQADTQYF. The V and J genes are TRBV18 and TRBJ2-3; no clear D gene. The read is 3 residues too short to cover the CDR3 end, so that end is filled in from the germline J gene. CDR1 and CDR2 (germline): KGHSH, LQKENI. The CDR3 totals 15 residues. V was cut by 6 bases and J by 4 bases, with 17 bases left in between.

As regards this clone: The read finishes 3 residues shy of the CDR3 end, and the germline J gene is used to complete it. The chain combines TRBV5-1 with TRBJ2-7; 9 bases align to TRBD1. The germline V gene has CDR1 SGHRS and CDR2 YFSETQ. CDR3 length: 12 residues. V lost 7 bases and J lost 3; bases outside the gene matches: 2. CDR3: CASRDRDYEQYF. Incomplete CDR3 DNA: TGCGCCAGCCGGGACAGGGACTACGAG.

Worth noting for this clone: The read ends 3 residues early relative to the CDR3; the germline J gene fills the gap. V and J are TRBV5-6 and TRBJ2-3; D not resolved. Between the trimmed V and J ends, which lost 7 bases and 5 bases, there was a span of 8 bases. Germline CDR1 is SGHDT and CDR2 is YYEEEE. The CDR3 has 11 amino acids. The sequenced part of the CDR3 DNA is TGTGCCAGCTATTCCGGAGATACG. It specifies CASYSGDT. The entire CDR3 is CASYSGDTQYF.

In the case of this clone: The read is 3 residues too short to cover the CDR3 end, so that end is filled in from the germline J gene. The V call is TRBV7-9, the J call TRBJ1-2; TRBD1 agrees at 7 bases. The CDR3 has 14 amino acids. The germline gives CDR1 SEHNR, CDR2 FQNEAQ (reference sequence). CDR3 loop: CASSSYRGDYDYTF. The part of the CDR3 DNA that was read is TGTGCCAGCAGCTCTTACAGGGGAGACTACGAC. Supplemented by reference TRBV7-9 and TRBJ1-2, the full variable domain reads DTGVSQNPRHKITKRGQNVTFRCDPISEHNRLYWYRQTLGQGPEFLTYFQNEAQLEKSRLLSDRFSAERPKGSFSTLEIQRTEQGDSAMYLCASSSYRGDYDYTFGSGTRLTVV.

Turning to this clone: The CDR3 extends 3 residues past the end of the read, so its final part is completed from the germline J gene. The rearrangement uses TRBV11-1 and TRBJ2-7; TRBD1 is a possible D gene (6 bases). The CDR3 consists of 15 residues. CDR1 SGHAT and CDR2 FQDESV come from the germline V gene (reference sequence). The V gene lost 5 bases and the J gene lost 3 bases, with 17 bases spanning the gap. CDR3 protein: CASSPQVGQNYEQYF. The DNA read from the CDR3 is TGTGCCAGCAGCCCCCAAGTAGGACAGAACTACGAG.

On this clone itself: The read gets to within 3 residues of the CDR3 end, and the germline J gene fills in the rest. The chain has TRBV19 and TRBJ1-1; D is undetermined. The CDR3 covers 15 residues. CDR1 and CDR2 from the germline V gene are LNHDA and SQIVND (reference sequence). V was shortened by 1 base and J by 0 bases, with 9 bases between the two germline ends. The CDR3 loop is CASSIAEGLNTEAFF. CDR3 DNA (partial): TGTGCCAGTAGTATAGCCGAGGGCTTGAACACTGAA.

A note on this clone: Sequencing ends 3 residues short of the CDR3 end; the germline J gene provides the rest. The chain employs TRBV29-1 and TRBJ2-3, with TRBD1 identical over 7 bases. The germline CDR1 and CDR2 sequences are SQVTM and ANQGSEA. This CDR3 has 12 amino acids. The CDR3 region is CSAGQDNQPQYF. CDR3 DNA, as far as it was read: TGCAGCGCCGGACAGGACAATCAGCCG.

On this clone itself: The read finishes 3 residues shy of the CDR3 end, and the germline J gene is used to complete it. This chain uses TRBV25-1 with TRBJ2-1; D ambiguous. Germline CDR1 and CDR2: MGHDK and SYGVNS. With 5 bases removed from V and 7 bases from J, the gap between germline ends came to 12 bases. CDR3 length: 13 residues. CDR3 bases read: TGTGCCAGCAGTAACCCAGGTTTAAATGAG. Amino acid sequence: CASSNPGLNE. The full CDR3 reads CASSNPGLNEQFF. The full variable domain, completed using reference TRBV25-1 and TRBJ2-1, is EADIYQTPRYLVIGTGKKITLECSQTMGHDKMYWYQQDPGMELHLIHYSYGVNSTEKGDLSSESTVSRIRTEHFPLTLESARPSHTSQYLCASSNPGLNEQFFGPGTRLTVL.